This TCR beta chain was sequenced during a study of blood T cells in healthy people across ages. Study summary: Template switching retrieved approximately one barcoded beta molecule for each two T cells.

This clonotype was observed a handful of times. What it binds is unknown. V was clipped by 3 bases and J by 13 bases; unmatched bases: 16. Germline-derived CDR1 and CDR2 are DFQATT and SNEGSKA (reference sequence). This CDR3 region has 15 residues. Study conclusions and caveats: The unknown donor CMV status may have confounded expanded clonotype changes.

PCR was performed a second time for roughly 6 to 12 cycles using a sample-barcoded 5' primer and a J-beta primer mix. MiXCR was run by TCRdb on the 5' RACE reads, yielding one entry per CDR3 protein. The table has some 1,800,000 distinct CDR3 sequences, roughly 43% seen once. The gene calls are TRBV20-1 and TRBJ2-4, with 9 bases lining up with TRBD1. The sequence derives from a human donor in good health. What was sequenced was blood. The CDR3 DNA reads TGCAGTGCTAGGGGACGTACAGGGGGCTTTTACGAACAGTACTTC. Protein product: CSARGRTGGFYEQYF.